The 12 T cell receptor beta chains below all came from one sample that was sequenced in a study of blood T cell repertoires in COVID-19. Data came from immunoSEQ multiplex PCR; TCRdb stores just in-frame clones and leaves some out. The sample yields about 150,000 clones, around 91% seen once. Sequenced sample: peripheral blood. These receptors originate from a man aged 18-30 years with COVID-19, enrolled during active disease.

This clone turned up a few times. J is TRBJ2-5 and V is TRBV4-3, with TRBD2 matching over 10 bases. Germline V gene sequence: CDR1 LGHNA, CDR2 YSLEER. The CDR3 covers 16 residues. Trimming removed 1 base from V and 5 bases from J; junction bases left unmatched: 7. The CDR3 DNA reads TGCGCCAGCAGCCAAGGGCTAGCGGGAGACTTGGAGACCCAGTACTTC. It specifies CASSQGLAGDLETQYF.

CDR3 nucleotides: TGTGCCAGCAGTACCAGGGACAACCGCGAGCAGTACTTC. Translation: CASSTRDNREQYF. J is TRBJ2-7 and V is TRBV6-5; TRBD1 is a possible D gene (6 bases). Germline-derived CDR1 and CDR2 are MNHEY and SVGAGI. Trimming pared 5 bases from V and 6 bases from J, leaving 14 bases between. The CDR3 spans 13 residues.

The chain couples TRBV29-1 to TRBJ2-1; 10 bases are a match to TRBD2. CDR1 is SQVTM and CDR2 is ANQGSEA in the germline V gene. The CDR3 totals 14 residues. Losses at the gene ends were 5 bases for V and 1 base for J; bases not matched to a gene: 2. The CDR3 protein is CSVPSGGSYNEQFF. CDR3 in DNA: TGCAGCGTTCCTAGCGGGGGTTCCTACAATGAGCAGTTCTTC.

The rearrangement links TRBV7-6 to TRBJ2-1; 11 bases map to TRBD2. CDR3 size: 18 residues. With V trimmed by 5 bases and J by 9 bases, 18 bases remained unmatched. Germline V gives CDR1 SGHVS, CDR2 FNYEAQ. DNA for the CDR3: TGTGCCAGCAGCATACTTAACATCGGAGGGACTAGCGGCGTTGAGCAGTTCTTC. It encodes CASSILNIGGTSGVEQFF.

V usage is TRBV5-1 and J usage is TRBJ2-2; 10 bases are shared with TRBD2. V lost 8 bases to trimming and J lost 4 bases; unmatched junction nucleotides: 5. The germline gives CDR1 SGHRS, CDR2 YFSETQ. This CDR3 has 14 residues. CDR3 nucleotide sequence: TGCGCCAGTCTAGCGGGAGCGAGCACCGGGGAGCTGTTTTTT. This encodes CASLAGASTGELFF. The full variable domain, in which reference TRBV5-1 and TRBJ2-2 provide the parts outside the CDR3, is KAGVTQTPRYLIKTRGQQVTLSCSPISGHRSVSWYQQTPGQGLQFLFEYFSETQRNKGNFPGRFSGRQFSNSRSEMNVSTLELGDSALYLCASLAGASTGELFFGEGSRLTVL.

J is TRBJ2-7 and V is TRBV11-2; D is perhaps TRBD1 (6 bases). CDR1 and CDR2 (germline): SGHAT, FQNNGV. The CDR3 is 15 amino acids. The V end was cut by 1 base, the J end by 3 bases, with 13 bases between. The CDR3 loop reads CASSLGQGPNYEQYF. Written as DNA, the CDR3 is TGTGCCAGCAGCTTAGGGCAGGGGCCAAACTACGAGCAGTACTTC.

The chain is built from TRBV5-4 and TRBJ1-2; TRBD1 matches 9 bases. Per germline, CDR1 SGHNT and CDR2 YYREEE (reference sequence). V was pared by 4 bases and J by 8 bases, with 9 bases of the junction left unmatched. The CDR3 runs to 14 residues. This CDR3 is CASSALQGALGYTF. CDR3 DNA: TGTGCCAGCAGCGCCTTACAGGGGGCCCTGGGCTACACCTTC. The full variable domain, completed using reference TRBV5-4 and TRBJ1-2, is ETGVTQSPTHLIKTRGQQVTLRCSSQSGHNTVSWYQQALGQGPQFIFQYYREEENGRGNFPPRFSGLQFPNYSSELNVNALELDDSALYLCASSALQGALGYTFGSGTRLTVV.

The chain joins TRBV28 to TRBJ1-5; 7 bases fit TRBD1. The CDR3 loop spans 17 amino acids. J gave up 0 bases and V 2 bases, and 7 bases lay outside the gene matches. Germline V gene sequence: CDR1 MDHEN, CDR2 SYDVKM. CDR3 protein: CASSLHRGILSNQPQHF. The CDR3 DNA follows: TGTGCCAGCAGTTTACACAGGGGAATACTTAGCAATCAGCCCCAGCATTTT.

This clone was seen once. V and J are TRBV5-4 and TRBJ2-2; 7 bases match TRBD1. With V trimmed by 4 bases and J by 1 base, 4 bases remained unmatched. Looked up from germline, CDR1 is SGHNT and CDR2 is YYREEE (reference sequence). This CDR3 is built from 15 residues. The CDR3 spells CASSEGQMNTGELFF. The CDR3 bases are TGTGCCAGCAGCGAGGGACAGATGAACACCGGGGAGCTGTTTTTT.

CDR3 coding DNA: TGTGCCTGGAGCCCCAGCGCCTACGAGCAGTACTTC. Translation gives CAWSPSAYEQYF. V gene TRBV30 combines with J gene TRBJ2-7; D unresolved. Trimming removed 3 bases at V and 2 bases at J, with 8 bases between. The germline gives CDR1 GTSNPN, CDR2 SVGIG (reference sequence). There are 12 residues in the CDR3.

The rearrangement links TRBV6-5 to TRBJ1-1; the D gene is possibly TRBD1 (6 bases). Looked up from germline, CDR1 is MNHEY and CDR2 is SVGAGI. The length of the CDR3 is 13 residues. V lost 7 bases to trimming and J lost 11 bases, with 20 bases between them. The CDR3 coding sequence is TGTGCCAGCATAGGGGGGGGTGACGCCAGGGCTTTCTTT. As protein: CASIGGGDARAFF.

The chain couples TRBV10-3 to TRBJ2-7, with 8 bases matching TRBD2. CDR1 is ENHRY and CDR2 is SYGVKD in the germline V gene. The CDR3 runs 15 residues. Unmatched junction bases numbered 11, after V lost 7 bases and J lost 3 bases. In DNA form, the CDR3 reads TGTGCCATCATGGGGGAGCGGGAGCCACTCTACGAGCAGTACTTC. Translated, it gives CAIMGEREPLYEQYF.